This T cell receptor beta chain was recovered during a study of blood T cell repertoires in COVID-19. The repertoire was sequenced with immunoSEQ multiplex PCR; TCRdb's copy has only in-frame clones and lacks some. The repertoire holds 75,000 to 95,000 clones, around 86% seen once, with under 30% in the top ten. From germline, CDR1 is SGHDT and CDR2 YYEEEE. V was trimmed by 0 bases and J by 3 bases, leaving 15 bases between them. This CDR3 has 16 amino acids. The sequence was obtained from a human donor in a cohort sampled during active COVID-19. The chain is built from TRBV5-6 and TRBJ1-1, with D perhaps matching TRBD1 (6 bases). Source material: peripheral blood. The CDR3 loop is CASSLVYRAEDTEAFF. CDR3 nucleotides: TGTGCCAGCAGCTTGGTCTACAGGGCTGAGGACACTGAAGCTTTCTTT.